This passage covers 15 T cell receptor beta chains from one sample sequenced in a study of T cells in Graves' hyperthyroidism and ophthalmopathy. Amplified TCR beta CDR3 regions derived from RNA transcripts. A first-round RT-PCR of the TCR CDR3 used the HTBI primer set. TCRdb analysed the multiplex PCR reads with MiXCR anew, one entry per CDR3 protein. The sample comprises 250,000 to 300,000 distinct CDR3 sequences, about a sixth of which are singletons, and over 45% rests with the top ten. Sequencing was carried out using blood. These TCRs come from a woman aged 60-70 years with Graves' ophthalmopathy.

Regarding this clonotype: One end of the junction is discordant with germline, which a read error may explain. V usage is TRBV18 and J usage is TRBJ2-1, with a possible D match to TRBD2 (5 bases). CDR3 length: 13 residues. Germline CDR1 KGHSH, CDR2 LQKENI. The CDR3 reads CASSPGGYNERYF. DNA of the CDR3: TGTGCCAGCTCACCGGGCGGCTACAATGAGCGGTACTTC.

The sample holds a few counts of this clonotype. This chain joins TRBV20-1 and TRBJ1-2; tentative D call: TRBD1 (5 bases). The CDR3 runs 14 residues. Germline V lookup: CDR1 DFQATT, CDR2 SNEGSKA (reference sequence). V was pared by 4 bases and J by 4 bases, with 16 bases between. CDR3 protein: CSAKPSTEVYGYTF. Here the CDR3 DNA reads TGCAGTGCTAAACCCTCGACAGAAGTCTATGGCTACACCTTC.

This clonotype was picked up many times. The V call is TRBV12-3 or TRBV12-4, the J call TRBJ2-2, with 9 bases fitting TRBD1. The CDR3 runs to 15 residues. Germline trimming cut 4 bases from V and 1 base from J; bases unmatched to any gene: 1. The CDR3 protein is CASSSTGGNTGELFF. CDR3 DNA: TGTGCCAGCAGTTCGACAGGGGGGAACACCGGGGAGCTGTTTTTT.

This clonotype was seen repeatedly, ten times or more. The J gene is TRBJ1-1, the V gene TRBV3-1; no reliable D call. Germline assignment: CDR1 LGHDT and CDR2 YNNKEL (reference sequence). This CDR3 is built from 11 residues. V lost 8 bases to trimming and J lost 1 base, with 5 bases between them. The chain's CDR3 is CASEGNTEAFF. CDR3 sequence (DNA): TGTGCCAGCGAAGGGAACACTGAAGCTTTCTTT.

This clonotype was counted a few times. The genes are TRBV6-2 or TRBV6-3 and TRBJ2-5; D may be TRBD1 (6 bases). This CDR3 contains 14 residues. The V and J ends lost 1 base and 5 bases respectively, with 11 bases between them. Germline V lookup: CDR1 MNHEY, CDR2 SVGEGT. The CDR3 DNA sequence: TGTGCCAGCAGTTACTTGACTCAGGGGGAGACCCAGTACTTC. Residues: CASSYLTQGETQYF.

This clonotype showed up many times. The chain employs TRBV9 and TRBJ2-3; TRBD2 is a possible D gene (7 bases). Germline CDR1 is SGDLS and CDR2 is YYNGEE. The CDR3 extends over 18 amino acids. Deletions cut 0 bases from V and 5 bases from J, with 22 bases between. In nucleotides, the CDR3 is TGTGCCAGCAGCGTAGAGGGGGGGGACGACAGGATGTTAGATACGCAGTATTTT. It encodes CASSVEGGDDRMLDTQYF.

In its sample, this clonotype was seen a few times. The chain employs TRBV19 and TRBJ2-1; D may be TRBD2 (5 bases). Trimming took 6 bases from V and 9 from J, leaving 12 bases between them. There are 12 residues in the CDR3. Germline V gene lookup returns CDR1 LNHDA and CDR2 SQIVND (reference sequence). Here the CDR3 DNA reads TGTGCCAGTAGGTCGGAGGTTCTTGAGCAGTTCTTC. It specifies CASRSEVLEQFF.

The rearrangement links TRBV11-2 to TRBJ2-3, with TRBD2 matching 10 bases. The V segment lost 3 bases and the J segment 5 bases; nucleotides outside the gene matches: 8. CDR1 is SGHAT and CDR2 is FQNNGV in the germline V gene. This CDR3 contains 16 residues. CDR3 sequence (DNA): TGTGCCAGCAGCTTGGCCAGCGGGAGGGCGGTAGATACGCAGTATTTT. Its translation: CASSLASGRAVDTQYF.

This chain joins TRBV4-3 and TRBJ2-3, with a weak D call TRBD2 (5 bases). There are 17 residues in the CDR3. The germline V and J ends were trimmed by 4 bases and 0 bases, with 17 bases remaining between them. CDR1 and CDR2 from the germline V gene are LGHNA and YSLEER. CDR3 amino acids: CASSRGGFGLSTDTQYF. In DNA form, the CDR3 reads TGCGCCAGCAGCCGAGGCGGTTTTGGACTCAGCACAGATACGCAGTATTTT.

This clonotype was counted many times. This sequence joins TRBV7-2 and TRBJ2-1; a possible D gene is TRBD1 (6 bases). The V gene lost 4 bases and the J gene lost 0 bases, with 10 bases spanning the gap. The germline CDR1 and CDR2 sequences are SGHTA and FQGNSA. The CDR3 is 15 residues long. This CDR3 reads CASSYDRLSYNEQFF. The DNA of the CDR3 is TGTGCCAGCAGCTACGACAGGCTCTCCTACAATGAGCAGTTCTTC.

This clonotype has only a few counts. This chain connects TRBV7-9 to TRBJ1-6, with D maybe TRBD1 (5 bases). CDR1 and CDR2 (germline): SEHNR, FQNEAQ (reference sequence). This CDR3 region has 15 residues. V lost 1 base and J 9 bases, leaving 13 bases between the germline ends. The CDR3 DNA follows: TGTGCCAGCAGCTTAGGTCAGGGCGGCGGTTCACCCCTCCACTTT. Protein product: CASSLGQGGGSPLHF. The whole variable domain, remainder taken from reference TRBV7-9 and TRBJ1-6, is DTGVSQNPRHKITKRGQNVTFRCDPISEHNRLYWYRQTLGQGPEFLTYFQNEAQLEKSRLLSDRFSAERPKGSFSTLEIQRTEQGDSAMYLCASSLGQGGGSPLHFGNGTRLTVT.

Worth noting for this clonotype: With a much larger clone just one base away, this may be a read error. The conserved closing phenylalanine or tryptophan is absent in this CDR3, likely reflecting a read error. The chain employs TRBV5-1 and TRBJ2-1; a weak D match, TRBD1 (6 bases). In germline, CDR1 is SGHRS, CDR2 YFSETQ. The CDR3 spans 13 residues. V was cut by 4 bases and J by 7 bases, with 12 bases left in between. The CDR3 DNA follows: TGCGCCAGCAGCCTATTTACAGGGAATGAGCAGTTCTTA. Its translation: CASSLFTGNEQFL.

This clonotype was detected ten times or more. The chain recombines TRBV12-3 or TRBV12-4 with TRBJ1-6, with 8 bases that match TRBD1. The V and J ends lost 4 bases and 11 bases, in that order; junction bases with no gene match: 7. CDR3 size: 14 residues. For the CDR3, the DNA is TGTGCCAGCAGTTCCAGGGGGCGGTATGCACCCCTCCACTTT. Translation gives CASSSRGRYAPLHF.

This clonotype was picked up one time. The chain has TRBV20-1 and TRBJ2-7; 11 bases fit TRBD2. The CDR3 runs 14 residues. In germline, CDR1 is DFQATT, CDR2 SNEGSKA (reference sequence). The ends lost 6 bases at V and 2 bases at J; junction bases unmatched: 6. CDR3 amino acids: CSAMTSGIPYEQYF. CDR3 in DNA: TGCAGTGCCATGACTAGCGGGATACCCTACGAGCAGTACTTC.

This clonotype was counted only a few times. DNA of the CDR3: TGTGCCAGCAGCAACCGGGACGGGTATGAAAAACTGTTTTTT. It encodes CASSNRDGYEKLFF. The rearrangement uses TRBV3-1 and TRBJ1-4, with D maybe TRBD1 (5 bases). CDR3 length: 14 residues. CDR1 LGHDT and CDR2 YNNKEL come from the germline V gene (reference sequence). V was cut by 5 bases and J by 6 bases, with 13 bases left in between.